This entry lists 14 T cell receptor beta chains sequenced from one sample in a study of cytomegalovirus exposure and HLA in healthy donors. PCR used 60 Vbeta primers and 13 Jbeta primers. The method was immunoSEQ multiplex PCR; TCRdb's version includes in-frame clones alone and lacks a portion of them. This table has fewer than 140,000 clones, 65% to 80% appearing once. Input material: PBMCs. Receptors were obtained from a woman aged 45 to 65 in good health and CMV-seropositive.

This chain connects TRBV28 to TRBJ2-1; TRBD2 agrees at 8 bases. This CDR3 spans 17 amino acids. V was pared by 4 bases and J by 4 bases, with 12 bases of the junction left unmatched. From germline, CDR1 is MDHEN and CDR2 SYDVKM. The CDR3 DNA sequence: TGTGCCAGCAGTTCAGCTGCCGGGGGGGGTAGTTACAATGAGCAGTTCTTC. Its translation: CASSSAAGGGSYNEQFF. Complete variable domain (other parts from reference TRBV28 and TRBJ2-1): DVKVTQSSRYLVKRTGEKVFLECVQDMDHENMFWYRQDPGLGLRLIYFSYDVKMKEKGDIPEGYSVSREKKERFSLILESASTNQTSMYLCASSSAAGGGSYNEQFFGPGTRLTVL.

Here the CDR3 reads CASSRDSYGYTF. DNA for the CDR3: TGTGCCAGCAGCCGGGACAGCTATGGCTACACCTTC. The chain employs TRBV9 and TRBJ1-2, with TRBD1 matching over 7 bases. V was clipped by 4 bases and J by 4 bases; unmatched bases: 1. Germline V CDR1 and CDR2: SGDLS, YYNGEE. CDR3 size: 12 residues.

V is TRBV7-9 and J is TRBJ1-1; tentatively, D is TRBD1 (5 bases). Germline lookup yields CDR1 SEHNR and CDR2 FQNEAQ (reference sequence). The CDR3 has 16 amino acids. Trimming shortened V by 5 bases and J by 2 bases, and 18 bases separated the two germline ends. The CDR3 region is CASSPPEWGTNTEAFF. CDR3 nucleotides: TGTGCCAGCAGCCCCCCAGAGTGGGGGACTAACACTGAAGCTTTCTTT.

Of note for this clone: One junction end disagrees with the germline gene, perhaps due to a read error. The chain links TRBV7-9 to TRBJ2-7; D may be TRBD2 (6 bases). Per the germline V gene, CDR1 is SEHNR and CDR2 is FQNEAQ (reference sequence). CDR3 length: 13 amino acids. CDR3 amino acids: CSSSFSGRNEQYF. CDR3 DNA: TGTTCCAGCAGTTTTTCGGGGAGGAACGAGCAGTACTTC.

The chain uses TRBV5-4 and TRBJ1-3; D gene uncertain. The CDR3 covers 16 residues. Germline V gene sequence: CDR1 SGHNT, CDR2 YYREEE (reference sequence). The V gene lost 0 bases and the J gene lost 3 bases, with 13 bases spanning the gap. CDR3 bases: TGTGCCAGCAGCTTGGCCGGGGTAGATGGTGGAAACACCATATATTTT. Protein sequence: CASSLAGVDGGNTIYF.

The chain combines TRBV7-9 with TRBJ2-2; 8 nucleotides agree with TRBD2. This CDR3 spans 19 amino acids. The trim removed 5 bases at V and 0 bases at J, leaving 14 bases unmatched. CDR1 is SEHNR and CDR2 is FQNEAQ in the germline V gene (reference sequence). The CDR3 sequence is CASSRRWSGGDANTGELFF. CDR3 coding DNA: TGTGCCAGCAGCCGGAGGTGGTCGGGGGGGGACGCGAACACCGGGGAGCTGTTTTTT.

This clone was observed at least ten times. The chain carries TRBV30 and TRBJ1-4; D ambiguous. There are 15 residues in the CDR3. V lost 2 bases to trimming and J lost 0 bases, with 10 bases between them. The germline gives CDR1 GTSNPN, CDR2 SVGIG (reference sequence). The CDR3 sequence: CAWSTTGATNEKLFF. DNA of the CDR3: TGTGCCTGGAGTACTACGGGTGCAACTAATGAAAAACTGTTTTTT.

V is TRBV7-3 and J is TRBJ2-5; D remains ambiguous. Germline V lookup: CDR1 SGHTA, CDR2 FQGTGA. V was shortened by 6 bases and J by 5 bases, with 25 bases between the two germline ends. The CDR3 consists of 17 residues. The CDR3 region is CASSDTQWIIVDETQYF. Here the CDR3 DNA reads TGTGCCAGCAGTGATACACAGTGGATCATCGTCGACGAGACCCAGTACTTC.

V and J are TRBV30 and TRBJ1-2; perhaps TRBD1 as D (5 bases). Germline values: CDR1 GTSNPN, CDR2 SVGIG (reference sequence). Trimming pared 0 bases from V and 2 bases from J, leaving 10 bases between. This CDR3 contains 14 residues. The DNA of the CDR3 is TGTGCCTGGAGTGTATACAGGACCAACTATGGCTACACCTTC. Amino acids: CAWSVYRTNYGYTF. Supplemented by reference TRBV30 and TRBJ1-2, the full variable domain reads SQTIHQWPATLVQPVGSPLSLECTVEGTSNPNLYWYRQAAGRGLQLLFYSVGIGQISSEVPQNLSASRPQDRQFILSSKKLLLSDSGFYLCAWSVYRTNYGYTFGSGTRLTVV.

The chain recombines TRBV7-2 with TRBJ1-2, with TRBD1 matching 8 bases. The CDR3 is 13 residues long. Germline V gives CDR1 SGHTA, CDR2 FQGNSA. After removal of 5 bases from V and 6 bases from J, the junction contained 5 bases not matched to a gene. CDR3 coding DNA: TGTGCCAGCAGCCCGGACAGGGAAGATGGCTACACCTTC. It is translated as CASSPDREDGYTF. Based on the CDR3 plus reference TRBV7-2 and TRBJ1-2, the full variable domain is GAGVSQSPSNKVTEKGKDVELRCDPISGHTALYWYRQSLGQGLEFLIYFQGNSAPDKSGLPSDRFSAERTGGSVSTLTIQRTQQEDSAVYLCASSPDREDGYTFGSGTRLTVV.

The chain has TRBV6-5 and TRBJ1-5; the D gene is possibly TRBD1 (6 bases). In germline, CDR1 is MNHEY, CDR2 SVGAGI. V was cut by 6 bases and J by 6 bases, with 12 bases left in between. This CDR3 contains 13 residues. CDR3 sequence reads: CASSDRFFQPQHF. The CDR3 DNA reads TGTGCCAGCAGCGACAGGTTTTTTCAGCCCCAGCATTTT.

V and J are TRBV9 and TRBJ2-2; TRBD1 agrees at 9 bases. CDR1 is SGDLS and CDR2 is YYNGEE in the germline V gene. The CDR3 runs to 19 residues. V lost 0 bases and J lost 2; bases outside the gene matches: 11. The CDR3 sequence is CASSVAGGQGPLNTGELFF. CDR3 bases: TGTGCCAGCAGCGTAGCGGGGGGACAGGGACCACTAAACACCGGGGAGCTGTTTTTT.

CDR3 sequence: CSVYRDQETQYF. The CDR3 DNA reads TGCAGCGTTTACAGGGACCAAGAGACCCAGTACTTC. J is TRBJ2-5 and V is TRBV29-1, with TRBD1 as a possible D gene (6 bases). V lost 5 bases and J lost 0, with 7 bases in between. The CDR3 is 12 amino acids. Germline CDR1 and CDR2: SQVTM and ANQGSEA.

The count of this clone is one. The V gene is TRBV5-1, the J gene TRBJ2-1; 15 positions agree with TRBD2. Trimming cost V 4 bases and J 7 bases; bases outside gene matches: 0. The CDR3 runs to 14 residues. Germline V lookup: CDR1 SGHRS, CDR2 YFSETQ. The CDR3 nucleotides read TGCGCCAGCAGCGGACTAGCGGGGGGGAATGAGCAGTTCTTC. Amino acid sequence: CASSGLAGGNEQFF.